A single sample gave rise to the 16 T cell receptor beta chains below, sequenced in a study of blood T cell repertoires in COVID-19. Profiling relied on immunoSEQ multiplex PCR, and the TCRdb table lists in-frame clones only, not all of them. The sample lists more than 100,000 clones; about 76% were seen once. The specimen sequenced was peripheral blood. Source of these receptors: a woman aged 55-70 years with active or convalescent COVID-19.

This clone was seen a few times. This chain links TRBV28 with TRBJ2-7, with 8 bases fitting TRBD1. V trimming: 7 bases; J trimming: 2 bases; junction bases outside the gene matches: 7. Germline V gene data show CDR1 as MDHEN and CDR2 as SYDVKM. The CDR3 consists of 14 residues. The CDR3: CASTWTGRPYEQYF. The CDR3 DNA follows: TGTGCCAGCACCTGGACAGGGCGTCCCTACGAGCAGTACTTC. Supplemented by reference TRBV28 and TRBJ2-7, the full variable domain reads DVKVTQSSRYLVKRTGEKVFLECVQDMDHENMFWYRQDPGLGLRLIYFSYDVKMKEKGDIPEGYSVSREKKERFSLILESASTNQTSMYLCASTWTGRPYEQYFGPGTRLTVT.

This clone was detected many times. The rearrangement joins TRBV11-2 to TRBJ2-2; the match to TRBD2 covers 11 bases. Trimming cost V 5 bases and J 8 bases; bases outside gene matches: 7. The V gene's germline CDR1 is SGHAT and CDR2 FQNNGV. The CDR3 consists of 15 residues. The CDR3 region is CASSVLAGGTGELFF. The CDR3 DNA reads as TGTGCCAGCAGCGTTCTAGCGGGGGGCACGGGGGAGCTGTTTTTT.

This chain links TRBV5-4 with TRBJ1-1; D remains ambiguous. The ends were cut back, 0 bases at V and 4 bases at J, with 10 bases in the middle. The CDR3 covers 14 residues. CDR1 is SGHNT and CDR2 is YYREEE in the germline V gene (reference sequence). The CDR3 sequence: CASSLEVWATEAFF. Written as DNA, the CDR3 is TGTGCCAGCAGCTTGGAGGTTTGGGCCACTGAAGCTTTCTTT.

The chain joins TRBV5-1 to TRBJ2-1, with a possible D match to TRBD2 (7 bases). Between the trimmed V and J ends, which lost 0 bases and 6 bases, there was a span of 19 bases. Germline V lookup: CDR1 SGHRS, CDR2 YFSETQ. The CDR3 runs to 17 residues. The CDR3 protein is CASSLGGGGGPTNEQFF. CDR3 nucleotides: TGCGCCAGCAGCTTGGGAGGCGGCGGGGGCCCTACCAATGAGCAGTTCTTC.

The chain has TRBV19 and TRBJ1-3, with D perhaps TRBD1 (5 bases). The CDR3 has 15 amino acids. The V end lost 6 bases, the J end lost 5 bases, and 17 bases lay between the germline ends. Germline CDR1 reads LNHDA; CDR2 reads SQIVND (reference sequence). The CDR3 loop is CASRTGTPDRNTIYF. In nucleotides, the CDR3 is TGTGCCAGTAGAACTGGGACTCCGGACCGAAACACCATATATTTT.

CDR3 in amino acids: CAIKESRTNYEQYF. CDR3 DNA: TGTGCCATCAAAGAGTCTAGGACAAACTACGAGCAGTACTTC. The chain uses TRBV10-3 and TRBJ2-7; a weak D match, TRBD1 (5 bases). Germline lookup yields CDR1 ENHRY and CDR2 SYGVKD. The CDR3 runs 14 residues. V was trimmed by 7 bases and J by 3 bases, leaving 16 bases between them.

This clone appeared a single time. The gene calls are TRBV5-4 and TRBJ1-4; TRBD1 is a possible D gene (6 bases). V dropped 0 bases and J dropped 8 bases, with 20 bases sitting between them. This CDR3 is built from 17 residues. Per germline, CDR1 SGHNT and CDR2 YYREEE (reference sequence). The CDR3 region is CASSLDARGALGEKLFF. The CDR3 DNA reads TGTGCCAGCAGCTTGGATGCCCGGGGGGCTCTAGGCGAAAAACTGTTTTTT.

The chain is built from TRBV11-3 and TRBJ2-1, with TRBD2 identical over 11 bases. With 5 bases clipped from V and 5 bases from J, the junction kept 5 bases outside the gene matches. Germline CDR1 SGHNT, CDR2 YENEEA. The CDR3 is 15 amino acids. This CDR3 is CASSRGLAVNNEQFF. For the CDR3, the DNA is TGTGCCAGCAGCCGGGGACTAGCGGTTAACAATGAGCAGTTCTTC.

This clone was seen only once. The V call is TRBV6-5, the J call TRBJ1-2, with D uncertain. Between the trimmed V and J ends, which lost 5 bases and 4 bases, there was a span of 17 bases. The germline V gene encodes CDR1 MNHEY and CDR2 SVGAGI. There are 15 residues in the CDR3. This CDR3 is CASSPTRGAVYGYTF. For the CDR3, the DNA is TGTGCCAGCAGTCCAACCCGGGGAGCCGTCTATGGCTACACCTTC.

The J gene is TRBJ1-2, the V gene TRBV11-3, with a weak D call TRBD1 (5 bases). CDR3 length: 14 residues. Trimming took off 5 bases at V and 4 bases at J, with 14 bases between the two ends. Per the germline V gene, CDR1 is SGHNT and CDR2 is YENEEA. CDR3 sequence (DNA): TGTGCCAGCAGCAAGACAGCTGTCTTCTATGGCTACACCTTC. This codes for CASSKTAVFYGYTF.

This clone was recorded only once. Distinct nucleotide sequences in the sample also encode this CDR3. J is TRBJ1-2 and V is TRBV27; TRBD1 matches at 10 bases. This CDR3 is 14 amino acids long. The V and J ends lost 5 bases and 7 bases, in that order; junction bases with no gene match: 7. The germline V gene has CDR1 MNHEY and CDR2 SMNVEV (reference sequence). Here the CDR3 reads CASSTRQGAGGYTF. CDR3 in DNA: TGTGCCAGCAGTACCCGACAGGGGGCGGGTGGCTACACCTTC.

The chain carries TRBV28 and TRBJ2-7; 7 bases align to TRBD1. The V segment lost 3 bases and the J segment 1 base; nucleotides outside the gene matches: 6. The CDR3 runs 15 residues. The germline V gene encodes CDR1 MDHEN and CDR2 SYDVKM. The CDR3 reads CASSFSGTVSYEQYV. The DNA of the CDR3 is TGTGCCAGCAGTTTTTCCGGGACAGTATCCTACGAGCAGTACGTC.

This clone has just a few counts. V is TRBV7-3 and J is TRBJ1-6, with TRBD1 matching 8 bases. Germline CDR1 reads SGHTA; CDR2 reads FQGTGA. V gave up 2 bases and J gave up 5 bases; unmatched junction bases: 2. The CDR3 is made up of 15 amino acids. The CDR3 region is CASSLEGQDNSPLHF. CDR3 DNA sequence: TGTGCCAGCAGCTTAGAGGGACAGGATAATTCACCCCTCCACTTT.

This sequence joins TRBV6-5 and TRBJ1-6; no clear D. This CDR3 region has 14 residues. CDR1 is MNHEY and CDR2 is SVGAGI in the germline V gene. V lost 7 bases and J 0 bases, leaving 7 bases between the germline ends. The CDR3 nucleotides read TGTGCCAGCACCCGGAGCTCCTATAATTCACCCCTCCACTTT. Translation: CASTRSSYNSPLHF.

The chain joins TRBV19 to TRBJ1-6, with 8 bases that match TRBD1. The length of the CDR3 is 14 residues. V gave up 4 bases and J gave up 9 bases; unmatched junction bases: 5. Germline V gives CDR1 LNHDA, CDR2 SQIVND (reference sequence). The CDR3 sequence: CASSSGQGRSPLHF. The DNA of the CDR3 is TGTGCCAGTAGTAGCGGACAGGGTCGTTCACCCCTCCACTTT.

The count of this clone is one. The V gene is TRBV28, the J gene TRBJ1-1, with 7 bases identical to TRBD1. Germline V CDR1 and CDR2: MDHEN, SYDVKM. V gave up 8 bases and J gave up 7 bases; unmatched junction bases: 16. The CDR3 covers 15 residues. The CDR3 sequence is CASPSQTGETLEAFF. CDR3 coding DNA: TGTGCCAGCCCGAGTCAAACAGGGGAAACGCTTGAAGCTTTCTTT.